These 18 T cell receptor beta chains were sequenced from one sample in a study of brain T cells in children with intractable seizures. Measured with immunoSEQ multiplex PCR; TCRdb has only the in-frame clones, and not every one. Seen here are a few hundred thousand clones, over 90% observed once, and the top ten hold 5% to 7%. Time point described: blood from clinic visit 5 months post-surgery; TSC patient then seizure free. Sample: peripheral blood, taken 4 to 5 months after surgery. The receptors were sampled from a boy in the first two years of life with tuberous sclerosis and intractable seizures.

The chain uses TRBV10-3 and TRBJ2-2; D uncertain. The germline V gene encodes CDR1 ENHRY and CDR2 SYGVKD. The ends were cut back, 7 bases at V and 2 bases at J, with 5 bases in the middle. CDR3 length equals 12 residues. The CDR3, as DNA: TGTGCCATCAACGGTAACACCGGGGAGCTGTTTTTT. The encoded protein is CAINGNTGELFF.

This clone has only one observation. This rearrangement joins TRBV7-9 to TRBJ1-1, with TRBD1 as a possible D gene (6 bases). Germline CDR1 is SEHNR and CDR2 is FQNEAQ (reference sequence). This CDR3 contains 15 residues. With 5 bases removed from V and 1 base from J, the gap between germline ends came to 14 bases. The CDR3 DNA reads TGTGCCAGCAGCCCAAACAGGGAAGGGAACACTGAAGCTTTCTTT. It translates to CASSPNREGNTEAFF.

The V and J genes are TRBV27 and TRBJ2-3; D is perhaps TRBD1 (5 bases). Germline V CDR1 and CDR2: MNHEY, SMNVEV (reference sequence). Deletions cut 3 bases from V and 4 bases from J, with 8 bases between. This CDR3 has 13 amino acids. The CDR3 region has the DNA TGTGCCAGCAGTTTGGGGCCCCCAGATACGCAGTATTTT. Its translation is CASSLGPPDTQYF.

This chain links TRBV5-6 with TRBJ2-5, with D possibly being TRBD1 or TRBD2 (6 bases each). Germline V gene data show CDR1 as SGHDT and CDR2 as YYEEEE. The CDR3 loop spans 14 amino acids. The germline V and J ends were trimmed by 2 bases and 4 bases, with 12 bases remaining between them. Here the CDR3 DNA reads TGTGCCAGCAGCTTTCCGGAGGGGGGAGAGACCCAGTACTTC. This translates into CASSFPEGGETQYF.

The V call is TRBV7-9, the J call TRBJ2-2; TRBD2 aligns across 14 bases. Germline assignment: CDR1 SEHNR and CDR2 FQNEAQ (reference sequence). V was clipped by 4 bases and J by 6 bases; unmatched bases: 4. The CDR3 runs to 16 residues. In DNA, the CDR3 is TGTGCCAGCAGCTCTTGGGGACTAGCGGGAGCCGGGGAGCTGTTTTTT. Translating it yields CASSSWGLAGAGELFF.

This chain connects TRBV5-6 to TRBJ1-2; D perhaps matches TRBD1 (5 bases). Germline V CDR1 and CDR2: SGHDT, YYEEEE. The CDR3 extends over 13 amino acids. V lost 4 bases and J lost 10, with 17 bases in between. CDR3 DNA: TGTGCCAGCAGCCTCGGAACTCGCGGGGCCTACACCTTC. Encoded protein: CASSLGTRGAYTF.

The rearrangement uses TRBV27 and TRBJ2-5; possibly TRBD1 for D (6 bases). With 5 bases removed from V and 1 base from J, the gap between germline ends came to 17 bases. Germline CDR1 reads MNHEY; CDR2 reads SMNVEV (reference sequence). The CDR3 is 16 residues long. CDR3 sequence reads: CASSPTTGTTQETQYF. The CDR3 region has the DNA TGTGCCAGCAGTCCGACGACCGGGACAACCCAAGAGACCCAGTACTTC.

The chain carries TRBV6-5 and TRBJ1-6; D unresolved. Germline loops: CDR1 MNHEY, CDR2 SVGAGI. The CDR3 covers 15 residues. Trimming stripped 0 bases from V and 10 bases from J, with 13 bases between. The CDR3 DNA follows: TGTGCCAGCAGTTACTCGCAAGATAGAGAGTCACCCCTCCACTTT. Its translation is CASSYSQDRESPLHF.

The rearrangement joins TRBV9 to TRBJ1-2, with D hard to call. The length of the CDR3 is 13 residues. Trimming shortened V by 0 bases and J by 7 bases, and 10 bases separated the two germline ends. Per germline, CDR1 SGDLS and CDR2 YYNGEE. DNA of the CDR3: TGTGCCAGCAGCGTAGACACTGATGGTGGCTACACCTTC. Its translation: CASSVDTDGGYTF. Using reference TRBV9 and TRBJ1-2 for the parts outside the CDR3, the full variable domain is DSGVTQTPKHLITATGQRVTLRCSPRSGDLSVYWYQQSLDQGLQFLIQYYNGEERAKGNILERFSAQQFPDLHSELNLSSLELGDSALYFCASSVDTDGGYTFGSGTRLTVV.

V is TRBV4-1 and J is TRBJ2-1, with a weak D call TRBD2 (6 bases). Germline V CDR1 and CDR2: MGHRA, YSYEKL. The germline V and J ends were trimmed by 2 bases and 2 bases, with 16 bases remaining between them. CDR3 length equals 17 residues. The CDR3 here is CASSQPGVHQTYNEQFF. The DNA of the CDR3 is TGCGCCAGCAGCCAACCGGGAGTCCATCAAACCTACAATGAGCAGTTCTTC.

This chain links TRBV4-2 with TRBJ1-6; 11 nucleotides align to TRBD1. The V gene's germline CDR1 is LGHNA and CDR2 YNFKEQ. The CDR3 covers 15 residues. The V and J ends lost 4 bases and 7 bases, in that order; junction bases with no gene match: 3. Here the CDR3 reads CASSPGQGANSPLHF. The CDR3 bases are TGTGCCAGCAGCCCTGGACAGGGGGCGAATTCACCCCTCCACTTT.

This chain uses TRBV25-1 with TRBJ2-7, with a possible D match to TRBD1 (7 bases). The CDR3 totals 11 residues. The V and J ends lost 5 bases and 12 bases respectively, with 14 bases between them. Germline values: CDR1 MGHDK, CDR2 SYGVNS. Written as DNA, the CDR3 is TGTGCCAGCAGTTCGGGGAGGACAGGGTACTTC. Residues: CASSSGRTGYF.

The chain joins TRBV2 to TRBJ2-7; 9 bases fit TRBD2. The V segment lost 2 bases and the J segment 2 bases; nucleotides outside the gene matches: 4. This CDR3 is built from 15 residues. Germline V gene sequence: CDR1 SNHLY, CDR2 FYNNEI. The CDR3 spells CASSEPSGITYEQYF. For the CDR3, the DNA is TGTGCCAGCAGTGAACCTAGCGGGATCACCTACGAGCAGTACTTC.

As regards this clone: A read error may produce the germline difference seen at one junction end. The J gene is TRBJ1-2, the V gene TRBV12-3 or TRBV12-4; a weak D match, TRBD1 (5 bases). The CDR3 loop spans 10 amino acids. The CDR3 is CASSLRGHLF. CDR3 coding DNA: TGTGCCAGCAGCCTAAGGGGTCACCTCTTC.

The chain couples TRBV2 to TRBJ1-5; possible D gene TRBD1, 5 bases. Trimming removed 6 bases at V and 5 bases at J, with 11 bases between. This CDR3 is 13 amino acids long. Germline-derived CDR1 and CDR2 are SNHLY and FYNNEI. The CDR3 DNA follows: TGTGCCAGCAGACCGGGACGCCATCAGCCCCAGCATTTT. Its translation: CASRPGRHQPQHF.

The V call is TRBV30, the J call TRBJ2-7, with TRBD2 matching over 8 bases. Germline V lookup: CDR1 GTSNPN, CDR2 SVGIG (reference sequence). The V segment lost 0 bases and the J segment 3 bases; nucleotides outside the gene matches: 1. This CDR3 region has 13 residues. CDR3: CAWSVAGGYEQYF. As DNA, the CDR3 is TGTGCCTGGAGTGTGGCGGGAGGCTACGAGCAGTACTTC.

Worth noting for this clone: At one boundary the junction diverges from the germline segment, which might be a read error. V gene TRBV19 combines with J gene TRBJ2-1; 7 bases fit TRBD2. Per the germline V gene, CDR1 is LNHDA and CDR2 is SQIVND (reference sequence). The CDR3 is 14 amino acids. This chain's CDR3 is CASSPMGGSGLNLF. The CDR3 DNA is TGTGCCAGTAGCCCTATGGGGGGTAGCGGGCTTAATCTCTTC.

CDR3 residues: CASSLQGASWFTGELFF. The CDR3 DNA reads as TGTGCCAGCAGTTTACAGGGGGCAAGTTGGTTCACCGGGGAGCTGTTTTTT. The gene calls are TRBV28 and TRBJ2-2; 8 positions agree with TRBD1. The CDR3 is 17 residues long. Trimming took 2 bases from V and 4 from J; bases not matched to a gene: 9. Germline V gene data show CDR1 as MDHEN and CDR2 as SYDVKM.